A selection of T cell receptor beta chains follows, all from one sample in a study of spatial heterogeneity in lung cancer. TCRdb redid the calling of the 5' RACE reads with MiXCR, one entry per CDR3 protein. The sample holds about 10,000 distinct CDR3 sequences, around 10% seen once. Sequenced here: lung tumor tissue, sampled at surgery. These receptors all come from a male donor with early-stage non-small cell lung cancer. CDR3s include the opening cysteine and the closing phenylalanine or tryptophan. The order of the fields is V gene, clone size, D gene, J gene, CDR3 DNA, CDR3 protein. D genes are given only for firm matches. Size is omitted from some rows. Given values are once, few, many or a class for expanded clones.

TRBV18	medium-sized	-	TRBJ1-6	TGTGCCAGCTCACCATTTAGGGCAGGGCGTCAGAATTCACCCCTCCACTTT	CASSPFRAGRQNSPLHF
TRBV20-1	few	-	TRBJ2-2	TGCAGTGCTAGAGATGGGCAGACGACCGGGGAGCTGTTTTTT	CSARDGQTTGELFF
TRBV5-1	many	-	TRBJ2-7	TGCGCCAGCAGCCCGGGACACCGGGACGTGTACGAGCAGTACTTC	CASSPGHRDVYEQYF
TRBV7-9	medium-sized	-	TRBJ1-1	TGTGCCAGCAGCTCCACCAAACAGGGTTACTTTGGTGAAGCTTTCTTT	CASSSTKQGYFGEAFF
TRBV10-3	-	-	TRBJ2-3	TGTGCCATCAGTGAGTCCGAGGGCTCAGATACGCAGTATTTT	CAISESEGSDTQYF
TRBV12-3/TRBV12-4	many	-	TRBJ1-2	TGTGCCAGCAGTTTGGCTCGAGGCGGCTATGGCTACACCTTC	CASSLARGGYGYTF
TRBV20-1	few	-	TRBJ2-1	TGCAGTGCCTGGACAAATTACAATGAGCAGTTCTTC	CSAWTNYNEQFF
TRBV27	-	-	TRBJ1-4	TGTGCCAGCGGAGGGTCGATGGGGAAGGAAAAACTGTTTTTT	CASGGSMGKEKLFF
TRBV12-3/TRBV12-4	few	-	TRBJ1-5	TGTGCCAGCAGTTCAGGGCGTAGCAATCAGCCCCAGCATTTT	CASSSGRSNQPQHF
TRBV11-1	-	TRBD2	TRBJ2-1	TGTGCCAGCAGCTTAAGCGGGACTAGCGGCTACAATGAGCAGTTCTTC	CASSLSGTSGYNEQFF
TRBV13	medium-sized	TRBD1	TRBJ2-1	TGTGCCAGCAGCTTACCCCGCAGGGGGCCAGTGCAGTTCTTC	CASSLPRRGPVQFF
TRBV29-1	many	-	TRBJ2-2	TGCAGCGTTGAAGGTGGGGCGGGGCCCGCCGGGGAGCTGTTTTTT	CSVEGGAGPAGELFF
TRBV6-6	medium-sized	TRBD1	TRBJ2-6	TGTGCCAGCAGCCTTCTTCCGGGACAGGGAAGCCGCTCTGGGGCCAACGTCCTGACTTTC	CASSLLPGQGSRSGANVLTF
TRBV29-1	many	TRBD1	TRBJ2-7	TGCAGCGTTCAGACAGGGGGCTACGAGCAGTACTTC	CSVQTGGYEQYF
TRBV11-2	medium-sized	-	TRBJ2-6	TGTGCCAGCAGCCTTTTTGGGGCCAACGTCCTGACTTTC	CASSLFGANVLTF
TRBV7-9	-	-	TRBJ1-5	TGTGCCAGCAGTATCGGGGGGCCCCAGCATTTT	CASSIGGPQHF
TRBV5-1	medium-sized	TRBD2	TRBJ2-3	TGCGCCAGCAGCTTGGGACTAGCGGGAGTTAGGCGCACAGATACGCAGTATTTT	CASSLGLAGVRRTDTQYF
TRBV29-1	many	-	TRBJ2-3	TGCAGCGGTAACTCCGGACGGGGGAGCACAGATACGCAGTATTTT	CSGNSGRGSTDTQYF
TRBV27	many	TRBD2	TRBJ2-6	TGTGCCAGCAGTGCTCTAGCGGGAGGGCTCCCCTCTGGGGCCAACGTCCTGACTTTC	CASSALAGGLPSGANVLTF
TRBV6-5	many	TRBD2	TRBJ2-7	TGTGCCAGCAGTCGACAGGGACTAGCGGGAGGGCCTAAAGAGCAGTACTTC	CASSRQGLAGGPKEQYF
TRBV11-2	many	-	TRBJ2-1	TGTGCCAGCAGCTTAACCCCGCGTACATACAATGAGCAGTTCTTC	CASSLTPRTYNEQFF
TRBV19	-	TRBD1	TRBJ1-5	TGTGCCAGTAGTGGAATAGGACAGGGGGTTTGGAATCAGCCCCAGCATTTT	CASSGIGQGVWNQPQHF
TRBV27	-	TRBD2	TRBJ2-1	TGTGCCAGCAGTTACGGGGGGGGCTACAATGAGCAGTTCTTC	CASSYGGGYNEQFF
TRBV20-1	many	TRBD2	TRBJ2-3	TGCAGTGCCAAAGTCAGACTAGCGGGCACAGATACGCAGTATTTT	CSAKVRLAGTDTQYF
TRBV29-1	medium-sized	-	TRBJ1-1	TGCAGCGTTGAGGGGTTGAACACTGAAGCTTTCTTT	CSVEGLNTEAFF
TRBV20-1	medium-sized	-	TRBJ1-1	TGCAGTGCTAGAGCGGACTTCATGAACACTGAAGCTTTCTTT	CSARADFMNTEAFF
TRBV29-1	once	-	TRBJ1-2	TGCAGCGCCCAAGAGGGGTATTATGGCTACACCTTC	CSAQEGYYGYTF
TRBV20-1	medium-sized	-	TRBJ2-2	TGCAGTGCTAGAAAGAGGGCTAGCCCCGTTACCGGGGAGCTGTTTTTT	CSARKRASPVTGELFF
TRBV7-6	many	TRBD2	TRBJ2-1	TGTGCCAGCAGCCAGGGACTAGCGGGAGCCCCTGAGCAGTTCTTC	CASSQGLAGAPEQFF
TRBV2	many	TRBD2	TRBJ2-3	TGTGCCAGCAGAGGACTAGCGGATAGCACAGATACGCAGTATTTT	CASRGLADSTDTQYF
TRBV27	few	-	TRBJ2-3	TGTGCCAGCAGTTCTTACACAGATACGCAGTATTTT	CASSSYTDTQYF
TRBV13	once	TRBD2	TRBJ2-1	TGTGCCAGCAGCCAAGGACTAGCGGACCTCAATGAGCAGTTCTTC	CASSQGLADLNEQFF
TRBV12-3/TRBV12-4	many	TRBD2	TRBJ2-1	TGTGCCAGCAGTTTAACTAGCGGGAGTTTAAATGAGCAGTTCTTC	CASSLTSGSLNEQFF
TRBV20-1	-	-	TRBJ2-2	TGCAGTGCTAGGGTAGCGAACACCGGGGAGCTGTTTTTT	CSARVANTGELFF
TRBV9	many	TRBD1	TRBJ2-2	TGTGCCAGCAGCCCCCCCGGACAGGGGACCGGGGAGCTGTTTTTT	CASSPPGQGTGELFF
TRBV9	once	TRBD1	TRBJ1-1	TGTGCCAGCAGCAAACAGGGGAGGGAAGCTTTCTTT	CASSKQGREAFF
TRBV12-3/TRBV12-4	medium-sized	TRBD2	TRBJ2-1	TGTGCCACCGACTCCCCTAGCGGGAGGAGTGGCAATGAGCAGTTCTTC	CATDSPSGRSGNEQFF
TRBV25-1	many	TRBD1	TRBJ2-3	TGTGCCAGCAGTACCTACCGGGACAGGGGCACAGATACGCAGTATTTT	CASSTYRDRGTDTQYF
TRBV6-1	few	-	TRBJ1-4	TGTGCCAGCAGTGAAACAGTCGATAAACTGTTTTTT	CASSETVDKLFF
TRBV12-5	medium-sized	-	TRBJ1-5	TGTGCTAGTGGCAGGGACACCAATCAGCCCCAGCATTTT	CASGRDTNQPQHF
TRBV4-1	many	-	TRBJ1-4	TGCGCCAGCAGCCCGCAGGAGGCAACTAATGAAAAACTGTTTTTT	CASSPQEATNEKLFF
TRBV12-3/TRBV12-4	many	-	TRBJ1-1	TGTGCCAGCAGTTTAGCGGGGAACACTGAAGCTTTCTTT	CASSLAGNTEAFF
TRBV7-2	few	TRBD2	TRBJ2-3	TGTGCCAGCAGCTCCCGGGGGACTAGCGGGAGAGATACGCAGTATTTT	CASSSRGTSGRDTQYF
TRBV11-2	many	TRBD2	TRBJ2-6	TGTGCCAGCAGCGCAAGACTAGCGGGAGGGCCGTCTGGGGCCAACGTCCTGACTTTC	CASSARLAGGPSGANVLTF
TRBV19	medium-sized	-	TRBJ1-5	TGTGCCAGTAGTACTCAGGGAGGCGGATTTCAGCCCCAGCATTTT	CASSTQGGGFQPQHF
TRBV5-1	-	-	TRBJ2-2	TGCGCCAGCAGCCTGATCGCGAACACCGGGGAGCTGTTTTTT	CASSLIANTGELFF